Listed here are 25 T cell receptor beta chains from one sample, sequenced in a study of T cell repertoires in cytomegalovirus infection. Antigens of these TCRs are unknown. TCRdb called the reads again in MiXCR, with one record for every CDR3 protein. Of some 500,000 distinct CDR3 sequences listed, approximately 40% are singletons. The starting material was cultured PBMCs, obtained from culture after CMV antigen stimulation. These receptor sequences come from a human donor in good health (CMV status not recorded). Some clones in this sample may be carry-over from other donors' samples.

This clonotype was seen a few times. The CDR3 protein is CASSLGVRADYGYTF. Written as DNA, the CDR3 is TGTGCCAGCAGCTTAGGGGTTAGGGCAGACTATGGCTACACCTTC. V and J are TRBV7-2 and TRBJ1-2; D ambiguous. Deletions cut 1 base from V and 3 bases from J, with 12 bases between. CDR3 size: 15 residues. Looked up from germline, CDR1 is SGHTA and CDR2 is FQGNSA.

The chain uses TRBV9 and TRBJ1-1; TRBD1 is a possible D gene (5 bases). The CDR3 is 14 residues long. CDR1 SGDLS and CDR2 YYNGEE come from the germline V gene. The V and J ends lost 0 bases and 5 bases respectively, with 11 bases between them. The CDR3 loop reads CASSVALRGTEAFF. CDR3 bases: TGTGCCAGCAGCGTAGCCCTTCGGGGGACTGAAGCTTTCTTT. The variable domain in full, completed from reference TRBV9 and TRBJ1-1, reads DSGVTQTPKHLITATGQRVTLRCSPRSGDLSVYWYQQSLDQGLQFLIQYYNGEERAKGNILERFSAQQFPDLHSELNLSSLELGDSALYFCASSVALRGTEAFFGQGTRLTVV.

This rearrangement joins TRBV11-2 to TRBJ1-3, with 7 bases identical to TRBD1. Looked up from germline, CDR1 is SGHAT and CDR2 is FQNNGV. The CDR3 has 16 amino acids. V lost 4 bases and J lost 0; bases outside the gene matches: 6. CDR3: CASSSGGTDSGNTIYF. The DNA of the CDR3 is TGTGCCAGCAGCTCGGGGGGGACAGACTCTGGAAACACCATATATTTT.

This clonotype was detected only a few times. This chain connects TRBV19 to TRBJ2-5; the D gene is possibly TRBD2 (5 bases). V was trimmed by 5 bases and J by 5 bases, leaving 15 bases between them. Germline V gene lookup returns CDR1 LNHDA and CDR2 SQIVND (reference sequence). This CDR3 has 14 residues. The CDR3 here is CASSPSRRGETQYF. In nucleotides, the CDR3 is TGTGCCAGTAGTCCGTCTAGGCGAGGGGAGACCCAGTACTTC.

The chain joins TRBV12-5 to TRBJ2-5; either TRBD1 or TRBD2 may supply D (5 bases each). The length of the CDR3 is 17 residues. V lost 6 bases to trimming and J lost 0 bases, with 20 bases between them. Germline CDR1 reads LGHNT; CDR2 reads FRNRAP. The CDR3, as DNA: TGTGCTAGTGGGGGAATGGGGGTCGATCCCTACCAAGAGACCCAGTACTTC. It is translated as CASGGMGVDPYQETQYF.

The genes are TRBV2 and TRBJ1-3; 7 nucleotides agree with TRBD1. The germline gives CDR1 SNHLY, CDR2 FYNNEI. The CDR3 spans 15 residues. V trimming: 7 bases; J trimming: 0 bases; junction bases outside the gene matches: 6. The CDR3 DNA sequence: TGTGCCAGCATTCGAGGGACAGACTCTGGAAACACCATATATTTT. It encodes CASIRGTDSGNTIYF.

The sample holds a few counts of this clonotype. The CDR3 DNA follows: TGTGCCAGCAGTTTAGCCGGGGCGGGATACAGGGACTACGAGCAGTACTTC. Protein sequence: CASSLAGAGYRDYEQYF. The J gene is TRBJ2-7, the V gene TRBV12-3 or TRBV12-4, with D possibly being TRBD1 or TRBD2 (6 bases each). The CDR3 is made up of 17 amino acids. V was clipped by 0 bases and J by 3 bases, with 18 bases between them.

In its sample, this clonotype was seen a few times. J is TRBJ2-1 and V is TRBV6-6, with D tentatively TRBD2 (6 bases). This CDR3 contains 14 residues. CDR1 is MNHNY and CDR2 is SVGAGI in the germline V gene (reference sequence). Between the trimmed V and J ends, which lost 2 bases and 7 bases, there was a span of 12 bases. CDR3 nucleotides: TGTGCCAGCAGTTACCTTACCGGGGGAAATGAGCAGTTCTTC. Amino acids: CASSYLTGGNEQFF.

This clonotype was observed a single time. The chain links TRBV19 to TRBJ1-3; D ambiguous. The germline CDR1 and CDR2 sequences are LNHDA and SQIVND (reference sequence). The V gene lost 5 bases and the J gene lost 8 bases, with 10 bases spanning the gap. The CDR3 extends over 12 amino acids. The CDR3 is CASSLKPDTIYF. The CDR3 DNA is TGTGCCAGTAGTTTAAAGCCGGACACCATATATTTT.

The chain has TRBV18 and TRBJ2-3; 7 positions agree with TRBD1. Germline lookup yields CDR1 KGHSH and CDR2 LQKENI. The CDR3 has 14 residues. V shed 4 bases, J shed 6 bases, and the junction held 7 bases outside the gene matches. CDR3 sequence reads: CASSLQGLSDTQYF. CDR3 DNA sequence: TGTGCCAGCTCACTACAGGGGTTGTCGGATACGCAGTATTTT. The whole variable domain, remainder taken from reference TRBV18 and TRBJ2-3, is NAGVMQNPRHLVRRRGQEARLRCSPMKGHSHVYWYRQLPEEGLKFMVYLQKENIIDESGMPKERFSAEFPKEGPSILRIQQVVRGDSAAYFCASSLQGLSDTQYFGPGTRLTVL.

This clonotype has a handful of counts. The chain links TRBV5-1 to TRBJ1-1; D perhaps matches TRBD1 (6 bases). Deletions cut 0 bases from V and 9 bases from J, with 18 bases between. CDR1 is SGHRS and CDR2 is YFSETQ in the germline V gene. The CDR3 extends over 15 amino acids. CDR3 DNA sequence: TGCGCCAGCAGCTTGGAGGGGCCACCGGACAGCCAAGCTTTCTTT. Translated, it gives CASSLEGPPDSQAFF.

The V call is TRBV7-8, the J call TRBJ1-1; D remains unclear. The CDR3 runs to 13 residues. Trimming shortened V by 1 base and J by 4 bases, and 7 bases separated the two germline ends. From germline, CDR1 is SGHVS and CDR2 FQNEAQ. CDR3 protein: CASSLEPPTEAFF. In DNA, the CDR3 is TGTGCCAGCAGCTTAGAGCCCCCCACTGAAGCTTTCTTT.

This clonotype was observed a handful of times. The CDR3 loop reads CASSLDNEKLFF. The CDR3 DNA sequence: TGTGCCAGCAGTCTGGATAATGAAAAACTGTTTTTT. The V gene is TRBV2, the J gene TRBJ1-4; D remains ambiguous. Per the germline V gene, CDR1 is SNHLY and CDR2 is FYNNEI. The CDR3 contains 12 residues. V lost 5 bases, J lost 4 bases, and 5 bases lay in between. The variable domain in full, with the rest retrieved from reference TRBV2 and TRBJ1-4, is EPEVTQTPSHQVTQMGQEVILRCVPISNHLYFYWYRQILGQKVEFLVSFYNNEISEKSEIFDDQFSVERPDGSNFTLKIRSTKLEDSAMYFCASSLDNEKLFFGSGTQLSVL.

The rearrangement uses TRBV7-2 and TRBJ2-1; a weak D match, TRBD2 (5 bases). The germline CDR1 and CDR2 sequences are SGHTA and FQGNSA. The V and J ends lost 5 bases and 9 bases respectively, with 20 bases between them. The CDR3 is 15 residues long. The CDR3 region has the DNA TGTGCCAGCAGCCTCCGTGGACGGTCCAGCGGTGAGCAGTTCTTC. Protein: CASSLRGRSSGEQFF.

The genes are TRBV7-4 and TRBJ2-5; TRBD2 matches 8 bases. The CDR3 runs 17 residues. The V and J ends lost 2 bases and 0 bases, in that order; junction bases with no gene match: 8. CDR1 is SGHVT and CDR2 is SQSDAQ in the germline V gene. The CDR3 here is CASSLRGAGAYQETQYF. In DNA, the CDR3 is TGTGCCAGCAGCTTAAGGGGAGCGGGAGCCTACCAAGAGACCCAGTACTTC.

CDR3 DNA: TGTGCCAGCAGTGGATCCGGGACAGGCCAAGAGACCCAGTACTTC. Its translation is CASSGSGTGQETQYF. The V gene is TRBV28, the J gene TRBJ2-5, with TRBD1 matching over 8 bases. The CDR3 spans 15 residues. V lost 5 bases to trimming and J lost 1 base; unmatched junction nucleotides: 6. Germline V gene lookup returns CDR1 MDHEN and CDR2 SYDVKM.

This clonotype was observed once. The chain carries TRBV6-6 and TRBJ1-6, with D perhaps TRBD1 (6 bases). Deletions cut 6 bases from V and 8 bases from J, with 8 bases between. Germline assignment: CDR1 MNHNY and CDR2 SVGAGI (reference sequence). The CDR3 runs to 12 residues. Written as DNA, the CDR3 is TGTGCCAGCAGACAGGGCTATTCACCCCTCCACTTT. It specifies CASRQGYSPLHF.

This clonotype turned up a few times. The J gene is TRBJ2-7, the V gene TRBV6-1; 7 bases map to TRBD1. The V and J ends lost 0 bases and 4 bases, in that order; junction bases with no gene match: 6. Germline assignment: CDR1 MNHNS and CDR2 SASEGT. The CDR3 contains 15 residues. CDR3 sequence (DNA): TGTGCCAGCAGTGAAGCTGAGGACAGGCATTACGAGCAGTACTTC. Its translation: CASSEAEDRHYEQYF.

This chain links TRBV19 with TRBJ2-5; D is perhaps TRBD2 (6 bases). This CDR3 has 17 amino acids. The germline CDR1 and CDR2 sequences are LNHDA and SQIVND (reference sequence). Trimming left V 7 bases short and J 2 bases short, with 23 bases between. The CDR3 loop is CASMPGTPDGHQETQYF. The CDR3 DNA reads TGTGCCAGTATGCCCGGGACTCCGGACGGTCATCAAGAGACCCAGTACTTC.

This sequence joins TRBV7-2 and TRBJ1-5, with D unclear. CDR1 is SGHTA, CDR2 FQGNSA, per germline. The CDR3 runs to 13 residues. V lost 10 bases and J lost 1, with 11 bases in between. The CDR3 protein is CATAVDSNQPQHF. The CDR3, as DNA: TGTGCCACTGCGGTGGACAGCAATCAGCCCCAGCATTTT.

CDR3 DNA: TGTGCCAGCTGGAACAGGGAAGGACGCGAGCAGTACTTC. Its protein is CASWNREGREQYF. The V gene is TRBV6-6, the J gene TRBJ2-7; perhaps TRBD1 as D (6 bases). The ends were cut back, 8 bases at V and 6 bases at J, with 17 bases in the middle. Germline lookup yields CDR1 MNHNY and CDR2 SVGAGI (reference sequence). CDR3 size: 13 residues.

In this sample, this clonotype turned up a few times. V gene TRBV29-1 combines with J gene TRBJ2-6; D is uncertain. Trimming pared 3 bases from V and 4 bases from J, leaving 4 bases between. Looked up from germline, CDR1 is SQVTM and CDR2 is ANQGSEA. This CDR3 is 12 amino acids long. Here the CDR3 DNA reads TGCAGCGTTGAGGGAGGGGCCAACGTCCTGACTTTC. It codes for CSVEGGANVLTF.

The gene calls are TRBV4-3 and TRBJ2-7, with TRBD1 matching over 11 bases. The germline CDR1 and CDR2 sequences are LGHNA and YSLEER. The CDR3 runs 15 residues. The V and J ends lost 4 bases and 3 bases, in that order; junction bases with no gene match: 5. The CDR3 DNA follows: TGCGCCAGCAGCCCCGGACAGGGGGCGAACTACGAGCAGTACTTC. This encodes CASSPGQGANYEQYF.

V gene TRBV15 combines with J gene TRBJ1-5; 7 nucleotides align to TRBD1. The V and J ends lost 7 bases and 7 bases, in that order; junction bases with no gene match: 16. CDR1 and CDR2 (germline): LNHNV, YYDKDF (reference sequence). CDR3 length: 16 residues. CDR3 DNA sequence: TGTGCCACCAACGCACCAACAGGGGTACGAATCCAGCCCCAGCATTTT. Its protein is CATNAPTGVRIQPQHF.

The chain carries TRBV6-5 and TRBJ1-1, with TRBD1 as a possible D gene (6 bases). Per germline, CDR1 MNHEY and CDR2 SVGAGI. CDR3 length equals 15 residues. V was trimmed by 5 bases and J by 1 base, leaving 14 bases between them. As DNA, the CDR3 is TGTGCCAGCAGTCGTCAGGGGCGAGCGAACACTGAAGCTTTCTTT. Translating it yields CASSRQGRANTEAFF.